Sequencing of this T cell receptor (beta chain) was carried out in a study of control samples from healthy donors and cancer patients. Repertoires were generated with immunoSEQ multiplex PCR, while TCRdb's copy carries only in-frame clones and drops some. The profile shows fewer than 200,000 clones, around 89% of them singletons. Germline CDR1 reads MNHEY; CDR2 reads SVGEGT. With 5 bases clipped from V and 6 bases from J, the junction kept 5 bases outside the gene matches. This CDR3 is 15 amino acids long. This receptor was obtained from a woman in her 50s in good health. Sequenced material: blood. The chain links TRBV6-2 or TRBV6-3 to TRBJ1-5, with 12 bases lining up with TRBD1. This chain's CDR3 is CASSRDRGHGQPQHF. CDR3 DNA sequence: TGTGCCAGCAGTCGGGACAGGGGGCACGGTCAGCCCCAGCATTTT.